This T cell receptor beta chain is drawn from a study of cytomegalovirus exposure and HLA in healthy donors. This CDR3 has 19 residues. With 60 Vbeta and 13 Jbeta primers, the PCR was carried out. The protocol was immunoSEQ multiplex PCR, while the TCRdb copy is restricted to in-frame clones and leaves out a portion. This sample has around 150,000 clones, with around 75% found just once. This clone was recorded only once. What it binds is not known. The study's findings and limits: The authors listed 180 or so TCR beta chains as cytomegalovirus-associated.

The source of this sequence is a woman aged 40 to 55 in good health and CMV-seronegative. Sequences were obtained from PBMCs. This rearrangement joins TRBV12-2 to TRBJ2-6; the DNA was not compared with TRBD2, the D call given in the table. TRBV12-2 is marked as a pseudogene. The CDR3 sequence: CASRLSQGGYPTGANVLTF. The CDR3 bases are TGTGCAAGTCGCTTAAGCCAGGGAGGCTATCCGACCGGGGCCAACGTCCTGACTTTC.